These T cell receptor beta chains were read from a single sample in a study of beta chain features in type 1 diabetes. TCRdb's copy holds only in-frame clones and misses some; the assay was immunoSEQ multiplex PCR. The sample lists about 400,000 clones, around 12% occurring once. The sample taken for sequencing was naive CD4+ T cells from blood. The source of these receptors is a man aged 18 to 29 in good health. The CDR3 runs from the conserved cysteine through the conserved F or W. The D gene is left open where the match is weak. Only some rows state a clone size, as once, few, many or a class for expanded clones.

TRBV15,TRBJ2-4,few,TRBD2,CATSREKTSVVAKNIQYF,TGTGCCACCAGCAGGGAAAAGACTAGCGTTGTGGCCAAAAACATTCAGTACTTC
TRBV30,TRBJ1-5,-,TRBD1,CAWSRQGLGNQPQHF,TGTGCCTGGAGCCGACAGGGGCTTGGAAATCAGCCCCAGCATTTT
TRBV28,TRBJ1-3,-,TRBD1,CAISRDSSGNTIYF,TGTGCCATCTCGCGGGACAGCTCTGGAAACACCATATATTTT
TRBV7-8,TRBJ2-2,-,TRBD1,CASSSTGTGGLTGELFF,TGTGCCAGCAGCTCCACCGGGACAGGGGGCCTCACCGGGGAGCTGTTTTTT
TRBV28,TRBJ2-7,-,TRBD2,CASARSPASGARDGQYF,TGTGCCAGCGCGAGAAGTCCTGCTAGCGGAGCACGGGATGGGCAGTACTTC
TRBV28,TRBJ2-3,few,-,CASRTVADTQYF,TGTGCCAGCAGAACTGTAGCAGATACGCAGTATTTT
TRBV28,TRBJ2-1,few,TRBD2,CASSFSSGVLVEQFF,TGTGCCAGCAGTTTTTCTAGCGGGGTCCTCGTAGAGCAGTTCTTC
TRBV2,TRBJ2-7,once,TRBD2,CASSWTSGISYEQYF,TGTGCCAGCAGCTGGACTAGCGGGATCTCCTACGAGCAGTACTTC
TRBV18,TRBJ2-7,few,TRBD1,CASSPTPQGAYEQYF,TGTGCCAGCTCACCGACCCCCCAGGGGGCCTACGAGCAGTACTTC
TRBV10-3,TRBJ2-3,many,TRBD2,CAISERDSGAADTQYF,TGTGCCATCAGTGAGCGGGATAGCGGGGCGGCAGATACGCAGTATTTT
TRBV5-1,TRBJ2-3,few,-,CASSREGMTIDTQYF,TGCGCCAGCTCCCGGGAAGGGATGACCATAGATACGCAGTATTTT
TRBV9,TRBJ2-5,-,-,CASSPSERVWIETQYF,TGTGCCAGCAGCCCTTCGGAGCGGGTTTGGATAGAGACCCAGTACTTC
TRBV7-2,TRBJ2-7,-,TRBD1,CASSWRQGADEQYF,TGTGCCAGCAGCTGGAGACAGGGGGCTGACGAGCAGTACTTC
TRBV10-3,TRBJ2-3,few,TRBD2,CAISDIAGGTDTQYF,TGTGCCATCAGTGACATAGCGGGGGGCACAGATACGCAGTATTTT
TRBV7-2,TRBJ1-5,few,-,CASSSTNNQPQHF,TGTGCCAGCAGCTCAACAAACAATCAGCCCCAGCATTTT
TRBV6-4,TRBJ1-2,-,-,CASRDTGFDYGYTF,TGTGCCAGCAGGGATACAGGGTTTGACTATGGCTACACCTTC
TRBV28,TRBJ2-7,-,-,CASSSAIAYEQYF,TGTGCCAGCAGTTCCGCCATAGCCTACGAGCAGTACTTC
TRBV28,TRBJ2-3,-,TRBD2,CASRLSGGDTDTQYF,TGTGCCAGCAGGCTTAGCGGGGGGGACACAGATACGCAGTATTTT
TRBV5-6,TRBJ1-2,-,TRBD1,CASSFNRGSGYTF,TGTGCCAGCAGCTTTAACAGGGGATCTGGCTACACCTTC
TRBV7-8,TRBJ2-7,-,-,CASSLASSSYEQYF,TGTGCCAGCAGCTTAGCATCCAGCTCCTACGAGCAGTACTTC
TRBV19,TRBJ2-3,-,-,CASSISRDFSTDTQYF,TGTGCCAGTAGTATTTCCAGGGACTTTAGCACAGATACGCAGTATTTT
TRBV19,TRBJ2-5,few,-,CASSPGHQETQYF,TGTGCCAGTAGTCCAGGACATCAAGAGACCCAGTACTTC
TRBV29-1,TRBJ2-7,few,TRBD1,CSVGGQTLSYEQYF,TGCAGCGTTGGGGGACAGACACTCTCCTACGAGCAGTACTTC
TRBV7-2,TRBJ2-3,-,-,CASSPTRGLIGDF,TGTGCCAGCAGCCCTACGCGGGGTCTAATAGGGGATTTT
TRBV19,TRBJ2-1,few,-,CASTSGEVYNEQFF,TGTGCCAGTACTTCAGGGGAAGTCTACAATGAGCAGTTCTTC
TRBV5-4,TRBJ1-2,few,-,CASSLALRGNGYTF,TGTGCCAGCAGCTTGGCGCTCAGGGGCAATGGCTACACCTTC
TRBV15,TRBJ2-2,-,-,CATRTGANTGELFF,TGTGCCACCAGAACCGGGGCGAACACCGGGGAGCTGTTTTTT
TRBV28,TRBJ1-2,-,TRBD1,CASRNRGSYGYTF,TGTGCCAGCAGAAACAGGGGATCCTATGGCTACACCTTC
TRBV19,TRBJ1-1,-,-,CASSRQINTEAFF,TGTGCCAGTAGTAGACAGATAAACACTGAAGCTTTCTTT
TRBV30,TRBJ1-6,few,-,CAWSVQNSPLHF,TGTGCCTGGAGTGTACAGAATTCACCCCTCCACTTT
TRBV6-4,TRBJ2-2,-,-,CASGGGVTGELFF,TGTGCCAGCGGCGGCGGGGTTACCGGGGAGCTGTTTTTT
TRBV7-2,TRBJ2-5,few,-,CASSSQSDRQETQYF,TGTGCCAGCAGTTCACAATCGGACAGACAAGAGACCCAGTACTTC
TRBV7-9,TRBJ2-7,-,-,CASSRIPYSEQYF,TGTGCCAGCAGCCGAATACCGTACAGCGAGCAGTACTTC
TRBV2,TRBJ2-1,few,-,CASSDTTSFGANEQFF,TGTGCCAGCAGTGACACGACTAGTTTCGGTGCCAATGAGCAGTTCTTC
TRBV7-8,TRBJ2-2,-,TRBD1,CASSLGQGAGELFF,TGTGCCAGCAGCTTAGGACAGGGGGCCGGGGAGCTGTTTTTT
TRBV11-3,TRBJ2-2,few,-,CASSPYTGELFF,TGTGCCAGCAGCCCCTACACCGGGGAGCTGTTTTTT
TRBV6-5,TRBJ1-1,-,-,CASSQTETEAFF,TGTGCCAGCAGCCAAACAGAGACTGAAGCTTTCTTT
TRBV9,TRBJ2-2,few,-,CASSVAGQGLNTGELFF,TGTGCCAGCAGCGTAGCCGGCCAGGGACTGAACACCGGGGAGCTGTTTTTT
TRBV19,TRBJ2-7,-,TRBD1,CASRKRTGSGLEQYF,TGTGCCAGTAGGAAGAGGACAGGGAGTGGGCTCGAGCAGTACTTC
TRBV5-1,TRBJ2-5,-,TRBD2,CASSGEGIAQETQYF,TGCGCCAGCAGCGGGGAGGGCATTGCACAAGAGACCCAGTACTTC
TRBV7-9,TRBJ2-1,few,-,CASSLTGASSYNEQFF,TGTGCCAGCAGCTTGACGGGAGCGAGCTCCTACAATGAGCAGTTCTTC
TRBV5-1,TRBJ2-5,-,-,CASSFARGRGTGETQYF,TGCGCCAGCAGCTTCGCCCGAGGCAGGGGAACGGGTGAGACCCAGTACTTC
TRBV29-1,TRBJ1-5,-,-,CSVELKQSRDSNQPQHF,TGCAGCGTTGAGTTAAAGCAGTCCCGGGATAGCAATCAGCCCCAGCATTTT
TRBV7-2,TRBJ2-3,-,TRBD1,CASSFAQGIDTQYF,TGTGCCAGCAGCTTTGCACAGGGGATCGATACGCAGTATTTT
TRBV2,TRBJ2-2,-,-,CATRGGTTNTGELFF,TGTGCCACCCGGGGAGGGACAACGAACACCGGGGAGCTGTTTTTT
TRBV7-3,TRBJ2-3,-,TRBD2,CASSPLGLARSTDTQYF,TGTGCCAGCAGCCCGCTGGGACTAGCTAGAAGCACAGATACGCAGTATTTT
TRBV13,TRBJ2-3,few,TRBD2,CASSPVAEGLAGGVDTQYF,TGTGCCAGCAGCCCAGTGGCCGAAGGACTAGCGGGAGGAGTAGATACGCAGTATTTT
TRBV30,TRBJ1-4,few,TRBD1,CAWSRGQATNEKLFF,TGTGCCTGGAGTAGAGGACAGGCAACTAATGAAAAACTGTTTTTT
TRBV4-2,TRBJ1-1,few,-,CASTTPDRHTEAFF,TGTGCCAGCACCACTCCGGACAGACACACTGAAGCTTTCTTT
TRBV28,TRBJ2-4,few,TRBD1,CASTPMRDRWARGNIQYF,TGTGCCAGCACCCCGATGAGGGACAGGTGGGCCAGGGGAAACATTCAGTACTTC
TRBV30,TRBJ2-6,few,-,CAWTPSGANVLTF,TGTGCCTGGACTCCCTCTGGGGCCAACGTCCTGACTTTC
TRBV2,TRBJ2-7,few,-,CASSAGRVQYEQYF,TGTGCCAGCAGTGCCGGCAGGGTACAGTACGAGCAGTACTTC
TRBV7-6,TRBJ2-1,few,TRBD2,CASSLSASGTNEQFF,TGTGCCAGCAGCTTATCTGCTAGCGGGACCAATGAGCAGTTCTTC
TRBV7-9,TRBJ2-7,few,TRBD2,CASSLGSGGGSSYEQYF,TGTGCCAGCAGCTTAGGGTCCGGCGGGGGGTCCTCCTACGAGCAGTACTTC